One sample yielded the 10 T cell receptor beta chains listed below, sequenced in a study of cytomegalovirus exposure and HLA in healthy donors. Primers included in the PCR were 60 Vbeta and 13 Jbeta primers. Produced via immunoSEQ multiplex PCR; TCRdb's table is partial and in-frame only. The sample has roughly 220,000 clones, more than 65% seen once. Sequencing was carried out using PBMCs. The origin of the receptors is a man aged 45-60 years in good health and CMV-seronegative.

The J gene is TRBJ2-3, the V gene TRBV11-2, with unresolved D. This CDR3 region has 16 residues. Germline loops: CDR1 SGHAT, CDR2 FQNNGV. V lost 2 bases and J lost 0, with 12 bases in between. This CDR3 is CASSLRVDSSTDTQYF. The DNA of the CDR3 is TGTGCCAGCAGCTTACGGGTAGATTCTAGCACAGATACGCAGTATTTT.

The CDR3 sequence is CASAGLAANTGELFF. CDR3 nucleotide sequence: TGTGCCAGCGCCGGGCTAGCGGCCAACACCGGGGAGCTGTTTTTT. J is TRBJ2-2 and V is TRBV6-1; 7 positions match TRBD2. V lost 8 bases to trimming and J lost 2 bases; unmatched junction nucleotides: 8. CDR3 length: 15 amino acids. Germline lookup yields CDR1 MNHNS and CDR2 SASEGT.

V and J are TRBV6-5 and TRBJ1-1; D is perhaps TRBD1 (5 bases). Germline V CDR1 and CDR2: MNHEY, SVGAGI. V was cut by 5 bases and J by 4 bases, with 8 bases left in between. The length of the CDR3 is 12 residues. The CDR3, as DNA: TGTGCCAGCAGTCAGGGCGGCACTGAAGCTTTCTTT. The encoded protein is CASSQGGTEAFF.

The chain uses TRBV28 and TRBJ2-7; 11 positions match TRBD1. The germline V gene encodes CDR1 MDHEN and CDR2 SYDVKM. The CDR3 is 16 residues long. Trimming removed 3 bases from V and 1 base from J; junction bases left unmatched: 5. CDR3: CASSFTGQGASYEQYF. The CDR3 region has the DNA TGTGCCAGCAGTTTCACCGGACAGGGGGCTTCCTACGAGCAGTACTTC.

The genes are TRBV7-2 and TRBJ1-2, with 9 bases fitting TRBD1. The junction had 2 bases not matched to a gene; V was cut back by 5 bases and J by 4 bases. The CDR3 has 13 amino acids. Germline V gives CDR1 SGHTA, CDR2 FQGNSA. The CDR3 coding sequence is TGTGCCAGCAGCCGGGGACAGGGCTATGGCTACACCTTC. Translated: CASSRGQGYGYTF. Full variable domain (outside the CDR3, taken from reference TRBV7-2 and TRBJ1-2): GAGVSQSPSNKVTEKGKDVELRCDPISGHTALYWYRQSLGQGLEFLIYFQGNSAPDKSGLPSDRFSAERTGGSVSTLTIQRTQQEDSAVYLCASSRGQGYGYTFGSGTRLTVV.

This chain uses TRBV7-9 with TRBJ2-2, with D possibly matching TRBD1 (7 bases). Germline-derived CDR1 and CDR2 are SEHNR and FQNEAQ (reference sequence). This CDR3 region has 15 residues. Trimming pared 4 bases from V and 5 bases from J, leaving 14 bases between. As DNA, the CDR3 is TGTGCCAGCAGCTCCAGGGGGGTGAATACCGGGGAGCTGTTTTTT. Protein: CASSSRGVNTGELFF.

The sample holds one count of this clone. V is TRBV27 and J is TRBJ2-7; 8 nucleotides agree with TRBD1. Germline assignment: CDR1 MNHEY and CDR2 SMNVEV (reference sequence). This CDR3 region has 14 residues. V lost 2 bases, J lost 2 bases, and 2 bases stayed unmatched. The CDR3 loop is CASSLQGAPYEQYF. DNA of the CDR3: TGTGCCAGCAGTTTACAGGGGGCTCCCTACGAGCAGTACTTC.

A few counts support this clone. CDR3 DNA: TGTGCCAGCAGTGGATTCGGACTAGCGGGGACCTACGAGCAGTACTTC. The encoded protein is CASSGFGLAGTYEQYF. The chain joins TRBV6-1 to TRBJ2-7, with 12 positions matching TRBD2. The CDR3 spans 16 residues. V shed 4 bases and J 2 bases; nucleotides not matched to a gene: 6. Germline V gene data show CDR1 as MNHNS and CDR2 as SASEGT.

This clone showed up just once. This chain links TRBV2 with TRBJ2-7; D not certain. CDR3 length: 12 residues. The germline V gene encodes CDR1 SNHLY and CDR2 FYNNEI. Trimming left V 6 bases short and J 3 bases short, with 9 bases between. As DNA, the CDR3 is TGTGCCAGCAGACTCACTAACTACGAGCAGTACTTC. It specifies CASRLTNYEQYF.

This rearrangement joins TRBV5-4 to TRBJ2-3; a weak D match, TRBD2 (5 bases). The germline V gene has CDR1 SGHNT and CDR2 YYREEE (reference sequence). The ends were cut back, 0 bases at V and 2 bases at J, with 7 bases in the middle. The CDR3 is made up of 14 amino acids. The CDR3 spells CASSLGGATDTQYF. In nucleotides, the CDR3 is TGTGCCAGCAGCTTGGGGGGAGCCACAGATACGCAGTATTTT. The full variable domain, rest sourced from reference TRBV5-4 and TRBJ2-3, is ETGVTQSPTHLIKTRGQQVTLRCSSQSGHNTVSWYQQALGQGPQFIFQYYREEENGRGNFPPRFSGLQFPNYSSELNVNALELDDSALYLCASSLGGATDTQYFGPGTRLTVL.